The 19 T cell receptor beta chains presented below share a single source sample, sequenced in a study of T cells after yellow fever vaccination. Each CDR3 protein is one row after TCRdb ran MiXCR on the 5' RACE reads. Of more than 45,000 distinct CDR3 sequences listed, 4.5% to 6% are singletons. Sequenced material: PBMCs, either bulk or a sorted T-cell subset (CD4+, CD8+, memory, or dextramer-sorted; not recorded which), taken on the day of the yellow fever booster vaccination. These receptors were obtained from a man aged 18 to 29 who received the YFV17D yellow fever vaccine.

This clonotype was found a few times. The chain has TRBV21-1 and TRBJ2-4; TRBD1, the table's D call, was not compared with the DNA. TRBV21-1 corresponds to a pseudogene. The CDR3 loop spans 17 amino acids. CDR3 DNA sequence: TGTGCCAGCAGCAAAGCTGGTCGGGGACGAACCAAAAACATTCAGTACTTC. Its translation: CASSKAGRGRTKNIQYF.

There are a few counts of this clonotype. The rearrangement uses TRBV11-3 and TRBJ2-1; 11 bases map to TRBD1. The CDR3 sequence is 15 residues long. V gave up 4 bases and J gave up 9 bases; unmatched junction bases: 8. The germline CDR1 and CDR2 sequences are SGHNT and YENEEA. CDR3 DNA: TGTGCCAGCAGCTCCCGGACAGGGGGCTTCGGTGAGCAGTTCTTC. This gives the protein CASSSRTGGFGEQFF.

The gene calls are TRBV6-1 and TRBJ2-7; TRBD1 aligns across 8 bases. The CDR3 length is 14 residues. Germline V gives CDR1 MNHNS, CDR2 SASEGT. V was pared by 2 bases and J by 4 bases, with 4 bases of the junction left unmatched. The CDR3 coding sequence is TGTGCCAGCAGTGAAAACGGACAGGGTTACGAGCAGTACGTC. This gives the protein CASSENGQGYEQYV.

V usage is TRBV18 and J usage is TRBJ2-1, with 9 positions matching TRBD2. The CDR3 loop spans 16 amino acids. In germline, CDR1 is KGHSH, CDR2 LQKENI. Losses at the gene ends were 0 bases for V and 4 bases for J; bases not matched to a gene: 4. The CDR3 nucleotides read TGTGCCAGCTCACCACCGCTAGCGGGGACATACAATGAGCAGTTCTTC. Its translation is CASSPPLAGTYNEQFF.

In this sample, this clonotype turned up a few times. The gene calls are TRBV10-3 and TRBJ2-7; D might be TRBD1 or TRBD2, each matching 5 bases. The CDR3 runs 14 residues. The V and J ends lost 4 bases and 6 bases respectively, with 16 bases between them. The V gene's germline CDR1 is ENHRY and CDR2 SYGVKD. DNA for the CDR3: TGTGCCATCAGTGTTGAGAGGGGAGCTAGCGAGCAGTACGTC. Protein sequence: CAISVERGASEQYV.

In this sample, this clonotype turned up a few times. The chain joins TRBV6-2 or TRBV6-3 to TRBJ2-3; D gene ambiguous. V lost 6 bases and J 0 bases, leaving 4 bases between the germline ends. CDR1 MNHEY and CDR2 SVGEGT come from the germline V gene. The CDR3 loop spans 12 amino acids. The CDR3 here is CASRPSTDTQYF. CDR3 DNA: TGTGCCAGCAGACCTAGCACAGATACGCAGTATTTT.

This clonotype has only a few counts. The rearrangement uses TRBV7-2 and TRBJ1-6; 7 nucleotides line up with TRBD1. Looked up from germline, CDR1 is SGHTA and CDR2 is FQGNSA. Trimming took 5 bases from V and 9 from J; bases not matched to a gene: 4. There are 13 residues in the CDR3. The CDR3 protein is CASSPGGVSPLHF. CDR3 in DNA: TGTGCCAGCAGCCCAGGGGGGGTTTCACCCCTCCACTTT.

This clonotype was observed many times. The chain carries TRBV6-5 and TRBJ2-2; D unresolved. Per germline, CDR1 MNHEY and CDR2 SVGAGI. This CDR3 has 14 amino acids. V was pared by 6 bases and J by 4 bases, with 12 bases between. DNA of the CDR3: TGTGCCAGCAGGCAGAGAGGATCCACCGGGGAGCTGTTTTTT. Residues: CASRQRGSTGELFF.

This clonotype was observed a few times. The chain joins TRBV7-2 to TRBJ2-3; 9 nucleotides match TRBD2. The trim removed 3 bases at V and 2 bases at J, leaving 9 bases unmatched. This CDR3 is 17 amino acids long. The germline CDR1 and CDR2 sequences are SGHTA and FQGNSA. The CDR3 DNA follows: TGTGCCAGCAGCTTCGTGGCGGGGGGGCGGAACACAGATACGCAGTATTTT. It yields the protein CASSFVAGGRNTDTQYF.

CDR3 nucleotides: TGTGCCAGCAGCTTAGCGCGGACAGGACGGGATCAGCCCCAGCATTTT. Protein product: CASSLARTGRDQPQHF. V usage is TRBV7-8 and J usage is TRBJ1-5; 7 positions match TRBD1. The ends lost 0 bases at V and 5 bases at J; junction bases unmatched: 7. The CDR3 has 16 residues. Germline-derived CDR1 and CDR2 are SGHVS and FQNEAQ.

The CDR3 nucleotides read TGTGCCAGCAGCCGACGGGGACAGATTGAAGAGACCCAGTACTTC. Amino acid sequence: CASSRRGQIEETQYF. The rearrangement links TRBV7-7 to TRBJ2-5; 7 nucleotides agree with TRBD1. Germline V gene data show CDR1 as SSHAT and CDR2 as FNYEAQ (reference sequence). The V gene end was trimmed by 5 bases and the J gene end by 3 bases; junction bases not matched to a gene: 9. The CDR3 spans 15 residues. The whole variable domain, remainder taken from reference TRBV7-7 and TRBJ2-5, is GAGVSQSPRYKVTKRGQDVTLRCDPISSHATLYWYQQALGQGPEFLTYFNYEAQPDKSGLPSDRFSAERPEGSISTLTIQRTEQRDSAMYRCASSRRGQIEETQYFGPGTRLLVL.

The chain has TRBV7-2 and TRBJ1-5; D may be TRBD1 (5 bases). This CDR3 is 17 amino acids long. Germline V gene sequence: CDR1 SGHTA, CDR2 FQGNSA. V lost 2 bases, J lost 1 base, and 15 bases lay in between. CDR3 in DNA: TGTGCCAGCAGCTTAAATTGGGGCCGGGACAGCAATCAGCCCCAGCATTTT. Amino acid sequence: CASSLNWGRDSNQPQHF. Full variable domain (rest looked up from reference TRBV7-2 and TRBJ1-5): GAGVSQSPSNKVTEKGKDVELRCDPISGHTALYWYRQSLGQGLEFLIYFQGNSAPDKSGLPSDRFSAERTGGSVSTLTIQRTQQEDSAVYLCASSLNWGRDSNQPQHFGDGTRLSIL.

On this clonotype: A much larger clonotype is one base distant, so this may be a read error. V gene TRBV20-1 combines with J gene TRBJ2-1; 7 nucleotides agree with TRBD1. Looked up from germline, CDR1 is DFQATT and CDR2 is SNEGSKA (reference sequence). CDR3 size: 16 residues. V was pared by 0 bases and J by 8 bases, with 13 bases of the junction left unmatched. CDR3 sequence (DNA): TGCAGTGCTAGAGATCCGCTCGGGACAGTGAGGCATGAGCAGTTCTTC. Translated, it gives CSARDPLGTVRHEQFF.

This clonotype was recorded at least ten times. This chain connects TRBV4-1 to TRBJ2-7; no clear D gene. The CDR3 spans 13 residues. Germline CDR1 MGHRA, CDR2 YSYEKL. V was cut by 3 bases and J by 3 bases, with 9 bases left in between. The CDR3 here is CASSQRVGYEQYV. DNA of the CDR3: TGCGCCAGCAGCCAGAGAGTAGGCTACGAGCAGTACGTC.

This clonotype was observed many times. V and J are TRBV5-1 and TRBJ2-5; D might be TRBD1 (6 bases). Trimming shortened V by 0 bases and J by 1 base, and 7 bases separated the two germline ends. The CDR3 length is 14 residues. CDR1 and CDR2 (germline): SGHRS, YFSETQ. The CDR3 is CASSLGDTQETQYF. In nucleotides, the CDR3 is TGCGCCAGCAGCTTGGGGGACACCCAAGAGACCCAGTACTTC.

This clonotype was counted only a few times. The V gene is TRBV7-2, the J gene TRBJ2-3; no clear D gene. This CDR3 is 16 amino acids long. Per germline, CDR1 SGHTA and CDR2 FQGNSA. V was pared by 2 bases and J by 4 bases, with 16 bases between. The CDR3 sequence: CASSLSPSSEADTQYF. CDR3 DNA sequence: TGTGCCAGCAGCTTATCACCCTCCTCCGAGGCAGATACGCAGTATTTT.

In this sample, this clonotype turned up once. The chain has TRBV7-2 and TRBJ1-1; TRBD1 agrees at 7 bases. The trim removed 7 bases at V and 8 bases at J, leaving 16 bases unmatched. CDR1 is SGHTA, CDR2 FQGNSA, per germline. The CDR3 covers 15 residues. DNA of the CDR3: TGTGCCAGCAACTCACCCGACAGGGAGAGAGCAGAAGCTTTCTTT. It encodes CASNSPDRERAEAFF.

The genes are TRBV7-2 and TRBJ2-1; a possible D gene is TRBD1 (5 bases). V lost 5 bases and J lost 8, with 16 bases in between. Germline V gene data show CDR1 as SGHTA and CDR2 as FQGNSA. This CDR3 contains 14 residues. Here the CDR3 DNA reads TGTGCCAGCAGCCTTTACTCAGGGAACGATGAGCAGTTCTTC. This encodes CASSLYSGNDEQFF.

The chain joins TRBV5-1 to TRBJ2-5, with D uncertain. The V and J ends lost 0 bases and 4 bases respectively, with 25 bases between them. Germline V gene data show CDR1 as SGHRS and CDR2 as YFSETQ. This CDR3 has 19 residues. As DNA, the CDR3 is TGCGCCAGCAGCTTGGGTCGCCGGTGGCAGATAACCGGGCCAGAGACCCAGTACTTC. Translated, it gives CASSLGRRWQITGPETQYF.